What follows are 7 T cell receptor beta chains derived from one specimen sequenced in a study of cytomegalovirus exposure and HLA in healthy donors. Both 60 Vbeta primers and 13 Jbeta primers went into the PCR. Here immunoSEQ multiplex PCR was the method, and the copy in TCRdb shows in-frame clones only, minus some. The sample carries about 110,000 clones, 75% to 80% recorded once. Sequenced input: PBMCs. The receptor source for this set is a woman aged 30 to 39 in good health and CMV-seronegative.

V usage is TRBV11-2 and J usage is TRBJ1-5; D uncertain. Looked up from germline, CDR1 is SGHAT and CDR2 is FQNNGV. V gave up 1 base and J gave up 5 bases, with 6 bases separating them. CDR3 length equals 13 residues. The DNA of the CDR3 is TGTGCCAGCAGCTTAGGGTTAGATCAGCCCCAGCATTTT. As protein: CASSLGLDQPQHF.

The chain combines TRBV18 with TRBJ2-5; 8 nucleotides align to TRBD2. Germline lookup yields CDR1 KGHSH and CDR2 LQKENI. CDR3 length: 16 residues. V lost 4 bases and J lost 1; bases outside the gene matches: 8. This CDR3 is CASSLQAGVGQETQYF. The CDR3 DNA is TGTGCCAGCTCACTTCAAGCGGGAGTGGGCCAAGAGACCCAGTACTTC.

The chain uses TRBV30 and TRBJ2-7, with 9 bases lining up with TRBD1. The CDR3 spans 13 residues. Trimming cost V 1 base and J 4 bases; bases outside gene matches: 2. Per germline, CDR1 GTSNPN and CDR2 SVGIG (reference sequence). CDR3 amino acids: CAWSAGQGYEQYF. In DNA form, the CDR3 reads TGTGCCTGGAGTGCGGGACAGGGTTACGAGCAGTACTTC.

The chain has TRBV11-3 and TRBJ1-1; tentatively, D is TRBD1 (5 bases). Germline lookup yields CDR1 SGHNT and CDR2 YENEEA. Trimming took 5 bases from V and 0 from J, leaving 7 bases between them. The length of the CDR3 is 13 residues. DNA of the CDR3: TGTGCCAGCAGCATGACAGTGAACACTGAAGCTTTCTTT. Translated: CASSMTVNTEAFF.

The chain is built from TRBV18 and TRBJ1-1; maybe TRBD1 (6 bases). V was pared by 0 bases and J by 4 bases, with 9 bases between. The CDR3 is 14 amino acids. CDR1 and CDR2 (germline): KGHSH, LQKENI. CDR3 residues: CASSPPRGFTEAFF. Here the CDR3 DNA reads TGTGCCAGCTCACCACCGAGGGGGTTCACTGAAGCTTTCTTT.

The chain combines TRBV6-5 with TRBJ2-3; D call uncertain. Trimming stripped 6 bases from V and 5 bases from J, with 15 bases between. Germline V gene lookup returns CDR1 MNHEY and CDR2 SVGAGI. This CDR3 is 14 amino acids long. In nucleotides, the CDR3 is TGTGCCAGCAGACAAATTACAGTTTTAGATACGCAGTATTTT. The encoded protein is CASRQITVLDTQYF.

The chain has TRBV28 and TRBJ2-1; 7 bases agree with TRBD2. The CDR3 contains 14 residues. The V and J ends lost 6 bases and 2 bases, in that order; junction bases with no gene match: 4. Germline V gene sequence: CDR1 MDHEN, CDR2 SYDVKM. Here the CDR3 reads CASRGLAAYNEQFF. CDR3 DNA sequence: TGTGCCAGCAGGGGCCTAGCGGCCTACAATGAGCAGTTCTTC.